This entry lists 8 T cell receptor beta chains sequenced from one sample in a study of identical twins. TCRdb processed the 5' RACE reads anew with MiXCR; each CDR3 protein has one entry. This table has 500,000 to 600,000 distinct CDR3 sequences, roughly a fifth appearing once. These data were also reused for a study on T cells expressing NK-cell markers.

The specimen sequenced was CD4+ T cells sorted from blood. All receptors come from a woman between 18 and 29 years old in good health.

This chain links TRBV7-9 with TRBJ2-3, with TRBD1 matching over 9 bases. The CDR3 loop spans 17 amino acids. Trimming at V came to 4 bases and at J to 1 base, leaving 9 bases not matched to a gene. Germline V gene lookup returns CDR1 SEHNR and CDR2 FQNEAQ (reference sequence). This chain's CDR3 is CASSSWTGDPRTDTQYF. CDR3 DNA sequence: TGTGCCAGCAGCTCTTGGACAGGGGACCCTCGCACAGATACGCAGTATTTT. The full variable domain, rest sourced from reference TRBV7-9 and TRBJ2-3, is DTGVSQNPRHKITKRGQNVTFRCDPISEHNRLYWYRQTLGQGPEFLTYFQNEAQLEKSRLLSDRFSAERPKGSFSTLEIQRTEQGDSAMYLCASSSWTGDPRTDTQYFGPGTRLTVL.

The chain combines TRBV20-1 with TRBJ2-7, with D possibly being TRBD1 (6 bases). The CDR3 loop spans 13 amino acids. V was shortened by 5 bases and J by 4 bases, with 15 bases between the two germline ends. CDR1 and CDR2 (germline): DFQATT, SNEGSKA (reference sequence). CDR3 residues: CSASDFRGYEQYF. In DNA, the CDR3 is TGCAGTGCTTCCGACTTTAGGGGGTACGAGCAGTACTTC.

CDR3 sequence reads: CASSGRVSAGELFF. CDR3 coding DNA: TGTGCCAGCAGTGGGAGGGTATCCGCCGGGGAGCTGTTTTTT. The chain has TRBV2 and TRBJ2-2, with TRBD2 as a possible D gene (6 bases). The CDR3 runs to 14 residues. V gave up 4 bases and J gave up 6 bases, with 12 bases separating them. CDR1 and CDR2 from the germline V gene are SNHLY and FYNNEI.

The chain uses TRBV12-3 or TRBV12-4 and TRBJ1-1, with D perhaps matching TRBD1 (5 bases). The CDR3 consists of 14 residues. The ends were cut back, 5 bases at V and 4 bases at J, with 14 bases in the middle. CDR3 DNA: TGTGCCAGCAGTCCAGGGTCTTGGCGCACTGAAGCTTTCTTT. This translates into CASSPGSWRTEAFF.

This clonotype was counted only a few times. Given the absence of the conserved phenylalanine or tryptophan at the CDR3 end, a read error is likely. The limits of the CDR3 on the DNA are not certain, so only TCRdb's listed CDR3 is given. The CDR3 loop is CASSYSSAGPSN. The chain has TRBV6-5 and TRBJ2-7. Germline loops: CDR1 MNHEY, CDR2 SVGAGI. The CDR3 contains 12 residues when both ends are counted.

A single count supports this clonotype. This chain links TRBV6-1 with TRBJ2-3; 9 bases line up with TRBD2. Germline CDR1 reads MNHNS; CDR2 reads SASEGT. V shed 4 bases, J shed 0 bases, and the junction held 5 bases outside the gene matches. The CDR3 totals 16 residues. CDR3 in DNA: TGTGCCAGCAGTGTATTGACTAGCGGTAGCACAGATACGCAGTATTTT. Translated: CASSVLTSGSTDTQYF.

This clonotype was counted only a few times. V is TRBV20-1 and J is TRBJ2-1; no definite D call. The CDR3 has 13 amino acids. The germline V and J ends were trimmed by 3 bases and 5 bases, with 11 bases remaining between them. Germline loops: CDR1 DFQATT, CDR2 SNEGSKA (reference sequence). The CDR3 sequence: CSASAAWDNEQFF. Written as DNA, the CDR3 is TGCAGTGCTAGTGCAGCTTGGGACAATGAGCAGTTCTTC.

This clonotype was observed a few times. The CDR3 nucleotides are TGTGCCAGCGGGGGAGATTATAATTCACCCCTCCACTTT. It codes for CASGGDYNSPLHF. The rearrangement joins TRBV12-3 or TRBV12-4 to TRBJ1-6, with a possible D match to TRBD1 (5 bases). V was shortened by 8 bases and J by 4 bases, with 9 bases between the two germline ends. This CDR3 has 13 amino acids.